What follows describes a single T cell receptor beta chain. Its antigen is unknown. The data originate from a study of tumor-infiltrating lymphocytes in glioblastoma multiforme. Overall study findings and caveats: T cells were not sorted into functional subsets.

V shed 7 bases and J shed 4 bases, with 19 bases lying between them. This CDR3 is built from 15 residues. Germline CDR1 and CDR2: MNHEY and SVGEGT. TCRB libraries came from RNA via three nested multiplex PCR rounds. These TCRB libraries lack any described unique molecular identifiers. MiXCR, applied by TCRdb to the multiplex PCR reads, yields one record per CDR3 protein. The sample yields 20,000 or so distinct CDR3 sequences, about two thirds seen once. The clonotype originates from a male donor with glioblastoma. Sequences were obtained from peripheral blood. The chain uses TRBV6-2 or TRBV6-3 and TRBJ1-1; possibly TRBD1 for D (6 bases). The CDR3 DNA is TGTGCCAGCACCCCGGGCAGGGGATGGAGCACTGAAGCTTTCTTT. This codes for CASTPGRGWSTEAFF.